Presented here are 4 T cell receptor beta chains from one specimen sequenced in a study of CD8+ T cells in alopecia areata. In each case, RNA was isolated and then reverse transcribed into cDNA as the sequencing template. Using immunoSEQ multiplex PCR, the repertoire was profiled, and TCRdb retains in-frame clones only, with some absent. The sample gives roughly 190,000 clones, roughly three fifths of which show up once; roughly 0.67% is in the top ten. The treatment denotes: oral pan-JAK inhibitor, 5-10 mg twice daily. The sequencing here drew on CD4+ T cells sorted from blood, taken at week 4, from a patient treated with tofacitinib. These receptors originate from a human donor with alopecia areata.

This chain links TRBV29-1 with TRBJ2-4; D uncertain. Germline V gene data show CDR1 as SQVTM and CDR2 as ANQGSEA. Trimming took off 3 bases at V and 0 bases at J, with 15 bases between the two ends. This CDR3 spans 16 amino acids. CDR3 bases: TGCAGCGTTGATACATCCGCTGGGTTAGCCAAAAACATTCAGTACTTC. It yields the protein CSVDTSAGLAKNIQYF.

A few counts support this clone. The gene calls are TRBV29-1 and TRBJ2-4, with D possibly TRBD2 on 5 matching bases. Per the germline V gene, CDR1 is SQVTM and CDR2 is ANQGSEA. Trimming removed 6 bases at V and 0 bases at J, with 9 bases between. The CDR3 is 13 residues long. The CDR3 loop is CSVPGIAKNIQYF. CDR3 DNA: TGCAGCGTCCCCGGGATAGCCAAAAACATTCAGTACTTC.

The CDR3 DNA sequence: TGTGCCACCAGTCCTTTCGGGGCGCCATTCGTGAACACTGAAGCTTTCTTT. Translating it yields CATSPFGAPFVNTEAFF. The V gene is TRBV15, the J gene TRBJ1-1; maybe TRBD1 (5 bases). Trimming took 6 bases from V and 0 from J, leaving 20 bases between them. CDR1 and CDR2 from the germline V gene are LNHNV and YYDKDF (reference sequence). The CDR3 covers 17 residues.

J is TRBJ2-5 and V is TRBV11-2, with 11 bases lining up with TRBD2. Germline lookup yields CDR1 SGHAT and CDR2 FQNNGV. The junction had 6 bases not matched to a gene; V was cut back by 5 bases and J by 4 bases. The CDR3 loop spans 15 amino acids. The CDR3 protein is CASSPHSGRGETQYF. In nucleotides, the CDR3 is TGTGCCAGCAGCCCCCATAGCGGGAGGGGAGAGACCCAGTACTTC. The variable domain in full, with the rest retrieved from reference TRBV11-2 and TRBJ2-5, is EAGVAQSPRYKIIEKRQSVAFWCNPISGHATLYWYQQILGQGPKLLIQFQNNGVVDDSQLPKDRFSAERLKGVDSTLKIQPAKLEDSAVYLCASSPHSGRGETQYFGPGTRLLVL.